This T cell receptor beta chain was obtained from a study of OX40 agonist ivuxolimab in advanced cancers. TCRdb's copy holds only in-frame clones and misses some; the assay was immunoSEQ multiplex PCR. Among more than 45,000 clones listed, more than 75% were seen once. CDR3 size: 14 residues. The germline V and J ends were trimmed by 1 base and 4 bases, with 11 bases remaining between them. From germline, CDR1 is SGHDT and CDR2 YYEEEE. The input for sequencing was CD4+ or CD8+ T cells sorted from blood, taken in a trial of the OX40 agonist ivuxolimab. The chain joins TRBV5-6 to TRBJ2-5; tentative D call: TRBD2 (5 bases). This TCR derives from an adult with an advanced solid tumor such as melanoma, head and neck, liver or kidney cancer. In nucleotides, the CDR3 is TGTGCCAGCAGCTTGTTCGGGGATCGAGAGACCCAGTACTTC. Translating gives CASSLFGDRETQYF.